In this sample, the clone carrying this T cell receptor (beta chain) turned up once. The data belong to a study of PD-L1 blockade in urothelial cancer. Overall study context: Each patient had 0 to 3 earlier chemotherapy regimens. After treatment start, blood was analyzed at 3 weeks (second dose) and at 6 weeks.

Each PCR contained spiked-in synthetic TCR analog templates. Profiled with immunoSEQ multiplex PCR; TCRdb holds only in-frame clones, not every one. The sample has about 51,000 clones, 70% to 90% seen once; the top ten hold 2% to 3%. Time point indicated: peripheral blood 6 weeks after treatment start. Urothelial carcinoma in patients was locally advanced or metastatic. This CDR3 contains 15 residues. The germline V gene encodes CDR1 SGHAT and CDR2 FQNNGV. Trimming took 2 bases from V and 0 from J, leaving 8 bases between them. This sequence was found in a man in his sixties with urothelial cancer. This chain connects TRBV11-2 to TRBJ2-1; D is undetermined. The sample in question was PBMCs, obtained around atezolizumab (anti-PD-L1) treatment. As DNA, the CDR3 is TGTGCCAGCAGCTTAATTCGCGGCTCCTACAATGAGCAGTTCTTC. Translated, it gives CASSLIRGSYNEQFF.